A selection of T cell receptor beta chains follows, all from one sample in a study of cytomegalovirus exposure and HLA in healthy donors. Using immunoSEQ multiplex PCR, the repertoire was profiled, and TCRdb retains in-frame clones only, with some absent. The sample yields 120,000 or so clones, approximately 80% seen once. The specimen was PBMCs. All receptors derive from a woman younger than 35 in good health and CMV-seronegative. Each CDR3 is given with its conserved first and last residue. The D gene is left open where the match is weak. Clone sizes are given selectively: once, few, many, or a class where the clone is expanded.

>TRBJ1-1|TRBV7-9|.|.
CASSPVLEPTNMNTEAFF
TGTGCCAGCAGCCCAGTGCTCGAGCCGACAAACATGAACACTGAAGCTTTCTTT
>TRBJ2-1|TRBV9|once|TRBD1
CASSGLASGGEQFF
TGTGCCAGCAGCGGACTCGCGTCAGGGGGTGAGCAGTTCTTC
>TRBJ2-5|TRBV10-1|.|.
CASSGTASGETQYF
TGCGCCAGCAGTGGGACAGCCTCAGGGGAGACCCAGTACTTC
>TRBJ2-5|TRBV5-6|.|TRBD1
CASSLLDRAETQYF
TGTGCCAGCAGCTTGCTTGACAGGGCCGAGACCCAGTACTTC
>TRBJ1-5|TRBV10-2|few|.
CASSEQGWGDQPQHF
TGCGCCAGCAGTGAACAGGGATGGGGCGATCAGCCCCAGCATTTT
>TRBJ2-3|TRBV7-2|.|.
CASSLAGLNTDTQYF
TGTGCCAGCAGCTTAGCCGGACTAAACACAGATACGCAGTATTTT
>TRBJ1-3|TRBV18|.|TRBD1
CASSLSTGESGNTIYF
TGTGCCAGCTCACTTTCGACAGGGGAGTCTGGAAACACCATATATTTT
>TRBJ1-2|TRBV29-1|.|.
CSVAPRGYYGYTF
TGCAGCGTTGCCCCCCGGGGATACTATGGCTACACCTTC
>TRBJ2-7|TRBV5-1|.|TRBD2
CASSLGGGPYEQYF
TGCGCCAGCAGCTTGGGGGGAGGGCCTTACGAGCAGTACTTC
>TRBJ2-5|TRBV9|.|.
CASSVGSRFFGQETQYF
TGTGCCAGCAGCGTGGGGAGTAGGTTTTTCGGCCAAGAGACCCAGTACTTC
>TRBJ1-3|TRBV19|.|.
CASRDSSGNTIYF
TGTGCCAGTCGAGACAGCTCTGGAAACACCATATATTTT
>TRBJ1-1|TRBV11-2|few|.
CASSLLEGRTEAFF
TGTGCCAGCAGCCTACTGGAGGGGAGGACTGAAGCTTTCTTT
>TRBJ2-3|TRBV5-1|once|.
CASSLADGRTDTQYF
TGCGCCAGCAGCTTGGCGGACGGGAGAACAGATACGCAGTATTTT
>TRBJ1-4|TRBV19|.|.
CASSLRGTSREKLFF
TGTGCCAGTAGCCTGCGGGGGACGTCGCGTGAAAAACTGTTTTTT
>TRBJ2-5|TRBV7-9|.|.
CASSPRTPRGETQYF
TGTGCCAGCAGCCCACGGACTCCCCGGGGAGAGACCCAGTACTTC
>TRBJ2-5|TRBV9|.|TRBD1
CASSELGQGRGKTQYF
TGTGCCAGCAGCGAATTAGGACAGGGGCGTGGTAAGACCCAGTACTTC
>TRBJ1-1|TRBV18|.|.
CASSPGQEAFF
TGTGCCAGCTCACCTGGACAGGAAGCTTTCTTT
>TRBJ1-1|TRBV19|.|.
CASSIVVSGVGTEAFF
TGTGCCAGTAGTATAGTAGTCAGCGGGGTTGGCACTGAAGCTTTCTTT
>TRBJ2-7|TRBV12-5|few|.
CASGLVREVQQYF
TGTGCTAGTGGTTTGGTACGAGAGGTTCAGCAGTACTTC
>TRBJ2-1|TRBV5-1|.|.
CASSVINEQFF
TGCGCCAGCAGCGTTATTAATGAGCAGTTCTTC
>TRBJ2-5|TRBV5-1|.|.
CASSLGSQETQYF
TGCGCCAGCAGCTTGGGTAGCCAAGAGACCCAGTACTTC
>TRBJ1-1|TRBV7-2|.|.
CASSPPGNTEAFF
TGTGCCAGCAGCCCCCCAGGGAACACTGAAGCTTTCTTT
>TRBJ1-2|TRBV11-2|.|.
CASSLPIRNYGYTF
TGTGCCAGCAGCTTACCCATCAGGAACTATGGCTACACCTTC
>TRBJ1-5|TRBV6-5|.|TRBD1
CASSPRDRVNQPQHF
TGTGCCAGCAGCCCCCGGGACAGGGTTAATCAGCCCCAGCATTTT